This T cell receptor beta chain was captured by sequencing in a study of T cell repertoires in cytomegalovirus infection. Study-wide background: Both a matching HLA type and CMV infection were indicated by public TCR beta signatures.

There are a few counts of this clonotype. CDR3 length equals 13 residues. V was trimmed by 9 bases and J by 0 bases, leaving 9 bases between them. Looked up from germline, CDR1 is ENHRY and CDR2 is SYGVKD. TCRdb reprocessed the reads with MiXCR, giving one entry per CDR3 protein. This table has approximately 700,000 distinct CDR3 sequences, less than 40% appearing once. The rearrangement uses TRBV10-3 and TRBJ1-3; tentative D call: TRBD1 (5 bases). The receptor comes from a human donor in good health (CMV status not recorded). Some clones in this sample may be carry-over from other donors' samples. Specimen: PBMCs. The CDR3 DNA sequence: TGTGCCATTGGGGCAACCTCTGGAAACACCATATATTTT. Protein: CAIGATSGNTIYF.